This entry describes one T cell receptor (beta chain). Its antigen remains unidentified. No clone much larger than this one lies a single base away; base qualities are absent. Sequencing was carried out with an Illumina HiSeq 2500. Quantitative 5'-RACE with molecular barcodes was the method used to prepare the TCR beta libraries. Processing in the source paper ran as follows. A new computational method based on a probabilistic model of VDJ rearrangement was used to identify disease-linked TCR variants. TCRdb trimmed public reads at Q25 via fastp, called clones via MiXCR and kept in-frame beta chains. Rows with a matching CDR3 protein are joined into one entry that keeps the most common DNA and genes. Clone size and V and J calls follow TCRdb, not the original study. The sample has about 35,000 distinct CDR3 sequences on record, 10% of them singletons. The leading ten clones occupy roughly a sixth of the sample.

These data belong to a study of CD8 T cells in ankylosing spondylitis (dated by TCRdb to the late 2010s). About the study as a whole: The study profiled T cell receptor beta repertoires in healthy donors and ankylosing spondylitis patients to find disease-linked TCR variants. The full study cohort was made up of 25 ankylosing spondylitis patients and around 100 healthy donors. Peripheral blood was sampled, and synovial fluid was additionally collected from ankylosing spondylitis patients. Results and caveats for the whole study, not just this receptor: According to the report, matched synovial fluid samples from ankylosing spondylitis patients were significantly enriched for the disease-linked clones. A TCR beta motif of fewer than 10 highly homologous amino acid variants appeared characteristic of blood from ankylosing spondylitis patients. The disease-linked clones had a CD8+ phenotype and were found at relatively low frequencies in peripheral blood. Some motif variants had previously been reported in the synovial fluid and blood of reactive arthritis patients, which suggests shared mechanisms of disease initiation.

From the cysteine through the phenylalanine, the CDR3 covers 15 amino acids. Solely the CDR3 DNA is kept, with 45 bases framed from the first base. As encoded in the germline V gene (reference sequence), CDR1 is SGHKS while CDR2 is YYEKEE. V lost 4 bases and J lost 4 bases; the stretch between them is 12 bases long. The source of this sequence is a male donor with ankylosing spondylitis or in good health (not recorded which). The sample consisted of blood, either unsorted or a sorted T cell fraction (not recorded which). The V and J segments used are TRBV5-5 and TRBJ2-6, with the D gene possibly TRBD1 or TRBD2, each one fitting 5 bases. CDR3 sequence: CASSSGGVGANVLTF. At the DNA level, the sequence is TGTGCCAGCAGCAGTGGGGGTGTCGGGGCCAACGTCCTGACTTTC.